The 18 T cell receptor beta chains below were found in one sample sequenced in a study of cytomegalovirus exposure and HLA in healthy donors. The PCR ran on 60 Vbeta and 13 Jbeta primers. Clones were read by immunoSEQ multiplex PCR, and TCRdb kept only the in-frame ones, dropping some. The table records more than 150,000 clones, roughly 82% of them present only once. The material sequenced was PBMCs. These receptors originate from a man aged 40-55 years in good health and CMV-seronegative.

The chain uses TRBV19 and TRBJ2-7, with 8 bases fitting TRBD2. The germline CDR1 and CDR2 sequences are LNHDA and SQIVND (reference sequence). CDR3 length equals 15 residues. The J segment lost 3 bases and the V segment lost 2 bases, leaving 6 bases of the junction unmatched. The CDR3 loop reads CASSITSGGFYEQYF. The CDR3 region has the DNA TGTGCCAGTAGTATAACTAGCGGAGGGTTCTACGAGCAGTACTTC.

The J gene is TRBJ2-7, the V gene TRBV4-3; 12 bases fit TRBD1. Germline CDR1 reads LGHNA; CDR2 reads YSLEER. The length of the CDR3 is 15 residues. J lost 6 bases, V lost 0 bases, and 3 bases had no gene match. This CDR3 reads CASSQDSGQGAEQYF. The CDR3, as DNA: TGCGCCAGCAGCCAAGATTCGGGACAGGGGGCCGAGCAGTACTTC.

In this sample, this clone turned up a few times. This CDR3 is also generated by other DNA sequences in the sample. The V gene is TRBV7-2, the J gene TRBJ2-5; D gene unclear. Trimming shortened V by 0 bases and J by 1 base, and 6 bases separated the two germline ends. Germline assignment: CDR1 SGHTA and CDR2 FQGNSA. The CDR3 is made up of 14 amino acids. The CDR3 loop is CASSLAGLQETQYF. As DNA, the CDR3 is TGTGCCAGCAGCTTAGCGGGCCTCCAAGAGACCCAGTACTTC.

V is TRBV5-6 and J is TRBJ1-1, with D possibly being TRBD1 (5 bases). Trimming shortened V by 0 bases and J by 2 bases, and 11 bases separated the two germline ends. This CDR3 comprises 15 residues. From germline, CDR1 is SGHDT and CDR2 YYEEEE. In nucleotides, the CDR3 is TGTGCCAGCAGCTTGGGACAGTCACCTAACACTGAAGCTTTCTTT. This sequence encodes CASSLGQSPNTEAFF.

The rearrangement uses TRBV7-9 and TRBJ1-2, with D possibly matching TRBD1 (6 bases). The CDR3 loop spans 16 amino acids. With 4 bases removed from V and 8 bases from J, the gap between germline ends came to 23 bases. Germline loops: CDR1 SEHNR, CDR2 FQNEAQ (reference sequence). This CDR3 is CASSSTGEQGRRGYTF. The CDR3 DNA reads as TGTGCCAGCAGCTCCACAGGAGAACAGGGTAGGCGAGGCTACACCTTC.

The sample holds one count of this clone. The chain has TRBV6-1 and TRBJ2-2; 10 bases agree with TRBD2. V gave up 4 bases and J gave up 5 bases; unmatched junction bases: 7. The CDR3 consists of 16 residues. Germline values: CDR1 MNHNS, CDR2 SASEGT. CDR3 region: CASSVVAGGATGELFF. DNA for the CDR3: TGTGCCAGCAGTGTCGTAGCGGGGGGCGCAACCGGGGAGCTGTTTTTT.

The J gene is TRBJ2-7, the V gene TRBV5-1; a weak D match, TRBD1 (5 bases). V shed 4 bases and J shed 2 bases, with 13 bases lying between them. CDR1 and CDR2 from the germline V gene are SGHRS and YFSETQ. The CDR3 spans 14 residues. This CDR3 is CASSRGASPYEQYF. CDR3 sequence (DNA): TGCGCCAGCAGCCGTGGGGCCTCCCCCTACGAGCAGTACTTC.

This clone was recorded only once. The chain uses TRBV6-5 and TRBJ1-1; possible D gene TRBD1, 5 bases. This CDR3 spans 11 amino acids. In germline, CDR1 is MNHEY, CDR2 SVGAGI. V lost 8 bases to trimming and J lost 1 base, with 5 bases between them. The CDR3 region has the DNA TGTGCCAGCCAGGGGAACACTGAAGCTTTCTTT. Its protein is CASQGNTEAFF.

The rearrangement links TRBV4-3 to TRBJ1-1; D call uncertain. There are 14 residues in the CDR3. Trimming stripped 0 bases from V and 4 bases from J, with 9 bases between. Germline V gene data show CDR1 as LGHNA and CDR2 as YSLEER. CDR3 in DNA: TGCGCCAGCAGCCAAGACCACCCCGGCACTGAAGCTTTCTTT. Translating it yields CASSQDHPGTEAFF.

The gene calls are TRBV19 and TRBJ1-4; D remains unclear. Germline values: CDR1 LNHDA, CDR2 SQIVND (reference sequence). Trimming cost V 4 bases and J 7 bases, with 13 bases left between them. The CDR3 has 14 residues. CDR3 residues: CASSTGWGSEKLFF. CDR3 DNA: TGTGCCAGTAGTACGGGATGGGGAAGTGAAAAACTGTTTTTT.

The CDR3 reads CASTLTGPTYEQYF. As DNA, the CDR3 is TGTGCCAGCACCCTTACAGGGCCAACCTACGAGCAGTACTTC. This sequence joins TRBV7-9 and TRBJ2-7, with D possibly matching TRBD1 (6 bases). With 7 bases removed from V and 2 bases from J, the gap between germline ends came to 15 bases. The CDR3 loop spans 14 amino acids. Germline-derived CDR1 and CDR2 are SEHNR and FQNEAQ (reference sequence).

The chain has TRBV28 and TRBJ2-7; D may be TRBD1 (6 bases). Germline V CDR1 and CDR2: MDHEN, SYDVKM. The CDR3 sequence is 17 residues long. V lost 5 bases and J 2 bases, leaving 22 bases between the germline ends. CDR3 sequence reads: CASSPDPGVQGTYEQYF. CDR3 coding DNA: TGTGCCAGCAGTCCTGATCCCGGGGTACAGGGAACCTACGAGCAGTACTTC.

This clone was recorded only once. The CDR3 protein is CASKASGIWTGELFF. CDR3 nucleotides: TGTGCCAGCAAAGCTAGCGGCATCTGGACCGGGGAGCTGTTTTTT. V usage is TRBV2 and J usage is TRBJ2-2; 7 positions match TRBD2. The germline V gene encodes CDR1 SNHLY and CDR2 FYNNEI. CDR3 length: 15 amino acids. V lost 7 bases and J lost 5; bases outside the gene matches: 10.

The chain carries TRBV7-6 and TRBJ2-1, with 11 bases identical to TRBD1. The germline gives CDR1 SGHVS, CDR2 FNYEAQ. Germline trimming cut 3 bases from V and 8 bases from J; bases unmatched to any gene: 3. This CDR3 comprises 14 residues. DNA for the CDR3: TGTGCCAGCAGCTTGGGACAGGGGGGTCATGAGCAGTTCTTC. Protein sequence: CASSLGQGGHEQFF.

The chain's CDR3 is CASGPRLAGGEQFF. The CDR3 bases are TGTGCCAGTGGCCCCCGGCTAGCGGGAGGTGAGCAGTTCTTC. The J gene is TRBJ2-1, the V gene TRBV19; TRBD2 aligns across 11 bases. V lost 8 bases to trimming and J lost 9 bases; unmatched junction nucleotides: 9. The germline CDR1 and CDR2 sequences are LNHDA and SQIVND (reference sequence). This CDR3 comprises 14 residues.

The J gene is TRBJ2-3, the V gene TRBV6-5; TRBD1 matches at 7 bases. The V and J ends lost 6 bases and 4 bases, in that order; junction bases with no gene match: 10. The germline V gene encodes CDR1 MNHEY and CDR2 SVGAGI. This CDR3 region has 15 residues. The CDR3 loop is CASRKRDRSSDTQYF. The CDR3, as DNA: TGTGCCAGCAGAAAACGGGACAGAAGTTCAGATACGCAGTATTTT.

This rearrangement joins TRBV7-2 to TRBJ1-5; D is possibly TRBD1 (5 bases). This CDR3 is 15 amino acids long. The ends were cut back, 1 base at V and 5 bases at J, with 12 bases in the middle. The germline V gene encodes CDR1 SGHTA and CDR2 FQGNSA. The CDR3 DNA sequence: TGTGCCAGCAGCTTAGACCGCGGCAGGGATCAGCCCCAGCATTTT. Protein product: CASSLDRGRDQPQHF.

The chain recombines TRBV29-1 with TRBJ2-7; weak D call: TRBD2 (5 bases). Trimming left V 7 bases short and J 4 bases short, with 17 bases between. The CDR3 is 13 residues long. Per the germline V gene, CDR1 is SQVTM and CDR2 is ANQGSEA. CDR3 nucleotide sequence: TGCAGCGCCGGTTCGGGGAATGGGTACGAGCAGTACTTC. Amino acid sequence: CSAGSGNGYEQYF.